This T cell receptor (beta chain) was profiled in a study of radiotherapy plus CTLA-4 blockade in lung cancer (dated by TCRdb to 2016 to 2019). About the full investigation: Among the enrolled patients, around 19% had an objective response, and less than 40% reached disease control.

The study evaluated CTLA-4 blockade (ipilimumab) given together with focal radiation therapy in patients who had chemo-refractory metastatic non-small-cell lung cancer. Library preparation employed the immunoSEQ multiplex PCR assay. TCRdb carries this immuneACCESS record with in-frame sequences only. Its versions omit some clonotypes, under half of them owing to an unresolved V gene in the studies checked, with the rest unexplained. The sample table records tens of thousands of clones; around 76% of these occur just once. The ten largest clones represent approximately 4% of the sample. Regarding this clone: Its antigen is not yet known. One base away there is no much larger clone; base qualities are not given.

Summary of the overall study and its limitations: TCR clones derived from tumors expanded in peripheral blood after treatment with radiotherapy and ipilimumab. The strongest predictors of response were reported to be early dynamic shifts in blood T cell clones along with a rise in serum interferon-beta following radiation.

V is pared back by 5 bases and J by 6 bases, with 9 bases lying between the germline termini. The germline V gene sets CDR1 to SGHNT and CDR2 to YENEEA. The CDR3 starts with the cysteine, ends with the phenylalanine, and has 12 residues. The only DNA kept is the CDR3, 36 bases in frame from the first base. Specimen: peripheral blood, collected from a patient treated with radiotherapy plus ipilimumab. The rearranged chain carries TRBV11-3 and TRBJ2-3, with no D gene named confidently. This TCR derives from a human donor with non-small cell lung cancer who had a partial response to radiotherapy plus ipilimumab. Some clones in this sample may be carry-over from other donors' samples. At the DNA level, the sequence is TGTGCCAGCAGCCCCCCCGGGGATACGCAGTATTTT. This is translated as CASSPPGDTQYF.